The 29 T cell receptor beta chains given below trace back to one sample, sequenced in a study of OX40 agonist ivuxolimab in advanced cancers. The method was immunoSEQ multiplex PCR; TCRdb's version includes in-frame clones alone and lacks a portion of them. There are some 65,000 clones in the sample; 75% to 90% occur only once, and around 11% lies in the top ten. Sequences were derived from CD4+ or CD8+ T cells sorted from blood, sampled in a trial of the OX40 agonist ivuxolimab. All receptors derive from an adult with an advanced solid tumor such as melanoma, head and neck, liver or kidney cancer.

The chain combines TRBV9 with TRBJ1-2, with 12 bases aligning to TRBD1. Germline V lookup: CDR1 SGDLS, CDR2 YYNGEE. The length of the CDR3 is 14 residues. Trimming removed 2 bases from V and 6 bases from J; junction bases left unmatched: 2. The CDR3 here is CASSVGQGANGYTF. CDR3 nucleotide sequence: TGTGCCAGCAGCGTGGGACAGGGGGCGAATGGCTACACCTTC.

The chain couples TRBV19 to TRBJ2-7; TRBD1 matches 8 bases. Losses at the gene ends were 3 bases for V and 6 bases for J; bases not matched to a gene: 4. This CDR3 region has 13 residues. Germline V CDR1 and CDR2: LNHDA, SQIVND (reference sequence). CDR3 loop: CASSMSGGAEQYF. The CDR3, as DNA: TGTGCCAGTAGTATGTCAGGGGGCGCCGAGCAGTACTTC.

The gene calls are TRBV7-9 and TRBJ2-7; 11 nucleotides align to TRBD1. CDR1 and CDR2 (germline): SEHNR, FQNEAQ (reference sequence). V trimming: 5 bases; J trimming: 2 bases; junction bases outside the gene matches: 5. The CDR3 sequence is 15 residues long. This chain's CDR3 is CASSPGQGAPYEQYF. The DNA for the CDR3 is TGTGCCAGCAGCCCTGGACAGGGGGCCCCCTACGAGCAGTACTTC.

The rearrangement joins TRBV7-9 to TRBJ2-5, with D possibly being TRBD2 (6 bases). CDR1 is SEHNR, CDR2 FQNEAQ, per germline (reference sequence). Trimming cost V 5 bases and J 5 bases, with 21 bases left between them. This CDR3 has 16 residues. CDR3 nucleotides: TGTGCCAGCAGCCTCTCCCGTACGGGAGCAAAGGAGACCCAGTACTTC. Its translation is CASSLSRTGAKETQYF.

There are a few counts of this clone. The chain combines TRBV20-1 with TRBJ1-1; D is undetermined. Germline lookup yields CDR1 DFQATT and CDR2 SNEGSKA (reference sequence). Between the trimmed V and J ends, which lost 0 bases and 3 bases, there was a span of 2 bases. The CDR3 is 11 amino acids. This CDR3 reads CSARDYTEAFF. For the CDR3, the DNA is TGCAGTGCTAGAGATTACACTGAAGCTTTCTTT.

The chain links TRBV18 to TRBJ2-7, with a weak D call TRBD1 (5 bases). Per germline, CDR1 KGHSH and CDR2 LQKENI. Trimming pared 3 bases from V and 0 bases from J, leaving 18 bases between. The CDR3 sequence is 17 residues long. CDR3 protein: CASSPTLRAGRSYEQYF. The CDR3 bases are TGTGCCAGCTCACCCACCCTCAGGGCAGGGCGCTCCTACGAGCAGTACTTC.

The rearrangement uses TRBV5-1 and TRBJ2-1; TRBD2 matches at 9 bases. The V gene's germline CDR1 is SGHRS and CDR2 YFSETQ. Unmatched junction bases numbered 3, after V lost 0 bases and J lost 2 bases. The CDR3 sequence is 16 residues long. The CDR3 reads CASSLEASGTYNEQFF. The CDR3 bases are TGCGCCAGCAGCTTGGAGGCTAGCGGGACCTACAATGAGCAGTTCTTC.

The chain carries TRBV28 and TRBJ2-1, with TRBD1 matching over 8 bases. Trimming took 3 bases from V and 7 from J; bases not matched to a gene: 5. CDR3 length: 14 residues. Germline V CDR1 and CDR2: MDHEN, SYDVKM. In nucleotides, the CDR3 is TGTGCCAGCAGTTTTCAGGGGGCAGGGAATGAGCAGTTCTTC. Its protein product is CASSFQGAGNEQFF.

This clone has a single count. The chain joins TRBV2 to TRBJ1-2, with no clear D. The CDR3 is 12 amino acids. The V gene's germline CDR1 is SNHLY and CDR2 FYNNEI. V dropped 7 bases and J dropped 6 bases, with 12 bases sitting between them. CDR3 loop: CASMVRTDGYTF. CDR3 bases: TGTGCCAGCATGGTCAGGACTGATGGCTACACCTTC.

The J gene is TRBJ2-1, the V gene TRBV14, with no clear D. Germline CDR1 is SGHDN and CDR2 is FVKESK. CDR3 length: 16 residues. The germline V and J ends were trimmed by 0 bases and 0 bases, with 9 bases remaining between them. In DNA form, the CDR3 reads TGTGCCAGCAGCCAAGATCGCAGGAACTCCTACAATGAGCAGTTCTTC. Translating gives CASSQDRRNSYNEQFF.

The gene calls are TRBV7-9 and TRBJ1-2, with unresolved D. V was cut by 3 bases and J by 8 bases, with 16 bases left in between. The CDR3 runs 14 residues. CDR1 SEHNR and CDR2 FQNEAQ come from the germline V gene (reference sequence). CDR3 sequence reads: CASSFAGSGEGYTF. Written as DNA, the CDR3 is TGTGCCAGCAGCTTTGCCGGGTCCGGCGAAGGCTACACCTTC.

The chain joins TRBV7-9 to TRBJ2-1, with D perhaps matching TRBD2 (5 bases). Germline assignment: CDR1 SEHNR and CDR2 FQNEAQ (reference sequence). The ends were cut back, 11 bases at V and 5 bases at J, with 16 bases in the middle. The CDR3 runs 13 residues. This chain's CDR3 is CAGLRENHNEQFF. In DNA, the CDR3 is TGTGCCGGCTTAAGGGAGAATCACAATGAGCAGTTCTTC.

CDR3 coding DNA: TGTGCCTGGAATTCTGGGGTTAGCAATCAGCCCCAGCATTTT. It is translated as CAWNSGVSNQPQHF. J is TRBJ1-5 and V is TRBV30; D remains ambiguous. Germline CDR1 and CDR2: GTSNPN and SVGIG (reference sequence). V gave up 4 bases and J gave up 0 bases, with 10 bases separating them. The length of the CDR3 is 14 residues.

The chain is built from TRBV5-6 and TRBJ1-2; TRBD1 might be the D (5 bases). There are 15 residues in the CDR3. V was shortened by 2 bases and J by 3 bases, with 14 bases between the two germline ends. Looked up from germline, CDR1 is SGHDT and CDR2 is YYEEEE. In nucleotides, the CDR3 is TGTGCCAGCAGCTTCTCTTTACAGGAGGACTATGGCTACACCTTC. Translating it yields CASSFSLQEDYGYTF.

The chain uses TRBV29-1 and TRBJ2-7; TRBD1 agrees at 8 bases. The CDR3 loop spans 13 amino acids. V lost 6 bases, J lost 3 bases, and 7 bases stayed unmatched. Germline loops: CDR1 SQVTM, CDR2 ANQGSEA. In DNA form, the CDR3 reads TGCAGCGTGGCGGACAGGGTTTTCTACGAGCAGTACTTC. Its translation: CSVADRVFYEQYF.

The genes are TRBV7-6 and TRBJ1-1; possibly TRBD1 for D (5 bases). Looked up from germline, CDR1 is SGHVS and CDR2 is FNYEAQ. This CDR3 contains 14 residues. V lost 4 bases and J lost 6, with 15 bases in between. The chain's CDR3 is CASSYPDGGAEAFF. CDR3 nucleotide sequence: TGTGCCAGCAGCTACCCGGACGGGGGAGCTGAAGCTTTCTTT.

J is TRBJ1-4 and V is TRBV9; D may be TRBD1 (5 bases). Trimming took 3 bases from V and 0 from J, leaving 6 bases between them. CDR1 and CDR2 from the germline V gene are SGDLS and YYNGEE. There are 14 residues in the CDR3. This chain's CDR3 is CASSADTTNEKLFF. In DNA form, the CDR3 reads TGTGCCAGCAGCGCGGACACAACTAATGAAAAACTGTTTTTT.

The V and J genes are TRBV13 and TRBJ1-1; D remains unclear. Germline CDR1 and CDR2: PRHDT and FYEKMQ (reference sequence). Trimming cost V 3 bases and J 5 bases, with 16 bases left between them. The CDR3 totals 15 residues. CDR3 sequence reads: CASSFPDRGWTEAFF. The CDR3 region has the DNA TGTGCCAGCAGCTTCCCGGACCGGGGATGGACTGAAGCTTTCTTT.

The rearrangement links TRBV5-4 to TRBJ2-7, with 7 bases fitting TRBD1. J lost 3 bases, V lost 4 bases, and 19 bases had no gene match. CDR1 SGHNT and CDR2 YYREEE come from the germline V gene (reference sequence). The CDR3 length is 18 residues. CDR3 region: CASSTLISQTGLLYEQYF. Here the CDR3 DNA reads TGTGCCAGCAGCACCTTAATTTCCCAGACAGGGCTACTCTACGAGCAGTACTTC.

J is TRBJ1-5 and V is TRBV27; no clear D gene. The CDR3 extends over 14 amino acids. Trimming left V 3 bases short and J 0 bases short, with 6 bases between. Germline V gene lookup returns CDR1 MNHEY and CDR2 SMNVEV (reference sequence). The CDR3 loop reads CASSFVYSNQPQHF. The CDR3 coding sequence is TGTGCCAGCAGTTTCGTTTATAGCAATCAGCCCCAGCATTTT.

This chain joins TRBV14 and TRBJ1-2; 9 bases agree with TRBD1. This CDR3 has 17 amino acids. Germline V gene data show CDR1 as SGHDN and CDR2 as FVKESK. Trimming cost V 4 bases and J 7 bases; bases outside gene matches: 16. The CDR3 loop is CASSPPGVQGALGGYTF. In DNA, the CDR3 is TGTGCCAGCAGCCCACCCGGAGTACAGGGGGCTTTAGGTGGCTACACCTTC.

The J gene is TRBJ2-5, the V gene TRBV28; D is unresolved. The CDR3 spans 13 residues. V dropped 3 bases and J dropped 1 base, with 6 bases sitting between them. Germline CDR1 is MDHEN and CDR2 is SYDVKM. The CDR3 protein is CASSFGSQETQYF. CDR3 coding DNA: TGTGCCAGCAGTTTCGGAAGCCAAGAGACCCAGTACTTC.

This clone was found once. The chain couples TRBV5-4 to TRBJ2-3; 12 bases match TRBD2. The length of the CDR3 is 19 residues. J lost 8 bases, V lost 3 bases, and 19 bases had no gene match. Per germline, CDR1 SGHNT and CDR2 YYREEE (reference sequence). The CDR3 DNA is TGTGCCAGCAGCTCAATACTAGCGGGGGGCGCCGACGATCTGAGTACGCAGTATTTT. Translation gives CASSSILAGGADDLSTQYF.

The chain recombines TRBV5-4 with TRBJ1-1; 7 nucleotides agree with TRBD1. Trimming took 2 bases from V and 4 from J; bases not matched to a gene: 5. Looked up from germline, CDR1 is SGHNT and CDR2 is YYREEE (reference sequence). CDR3 length: 14 residues. The CDR3 protein is CASSLTPGGTEAFF. The CDR3 DNA reads as TGTGCCAGCAGCTTAACTCCAGGGGGCACTGAAGCTTTCTTT.

J is TRBJ2-7 and V is TRBV5-1; D is unresolved. The CDR3 extends over 13 amino acids. V lost 2 bases and J lost 1, with 7 bases in between. Germline lookup yields CDR1 SGHRS and CDR2 YFSETQ. The CDR3 reads CASSLWQSYEQYF. The CDR3 DNA follows: TGCGCCAGCAGCTTATGGCAGTCCTACGAGCAGTACTTC.

The chain uses TRBV28 and TRBJ2-1; perhaps TRBD1 as D (5 bases). This CDR3 has 15 residues. CDR1 is MDHEN, CDR2 SYDVKM, per germline. V dropped 3 bases and J dropped 7 bases, with 16 bases sitting between them. CDR3 region: CASSFYGQGKNEQFF. The CDR3 nucleotides read TGTGCCAGCAGTTTTTACGGTCAGGGAAAGAATGAGCAGTTCTTC.

The rearrangement links TRBV27 to TRBJ2-1; 8 positions agree with TRBD1. The junction had 10 bases not matched to a gene; V was cut back by 6 bases and J by 9 bases. Per the germline V gene, CDR1 is MNHEY and CDR2 is SMNVEV (reference sequence). CDR3 length: 14 residues. CDR3 DNA: TGTGCCAGCAGCCATGACCAGGGGGCAAGTGAGCAGTTCTTC. Protein product: CASSHDQGASEQFF.

This clone was counted once. This chain connects TRBV6-5 to TRBJ2-5; 7 bases map to TRBD2. The CDR3 has 15 amino acids. V was clipped by 0 bases and J by 2 bases; unmatched bases: 3. Germline V CDR1 and CDR2: MNHEY, SVGAGI. CDR3 nucleotides: TGTGCCAGCAGTTACTCTCTAGCGGAACAAGAGACCCAGTACTTC. It encodes CASSYSLAEQETQYF.

The chain combines TRBV30 with TRBJ2-5; no firm D call. V lost 0 bases to trimming and J lost 2 bases, with 7 bases between them. This CDR3 spans 13 amino acids. Germline V gene lookup returns CDR1 GTSNPN and CDR2 SVGIG (reference sequence). CDR3: CAWSVQTQETQYF. The CDR3 nucleotides are TGTGCCTGGAGTGTGCAGACTCAAGAGACCCAGTACTTC.